The entry below gives a single TCR beta chain sequence along with its context. This specimen belongs to a study of response to subunit inactivated influenza vaccine. TCRdb processed the RT-PCR reads anew with MiXCR; each CDR3 protein has one entry. The data show 450,000 to 550,000 distinct CDR3 sequences, 25% seen once. From germline, CDR1 is ENHRY and CDR2 SYGVKD. V dropped 2 bases and J dropped 15; count of bases not matched to a gene: 13. The CDR3 covers 15 residues. V usage is TRBV10-3 and J usage is TRBJ1-6; 7 bases fit TRBD1. The input for sequencing was CD4+ T cells sorted from PBMCs, taken less than 6 days after vaccination. The sequence derives from a man between 50 and 59 years old who received an inactivated influenza vaccine. The CDR3 is CAISETGVQSGLLHF. In nucleotides, the CDR3 is TGTGCCATCAGTGAGACAGGGGTTCAAAGTGGACTCCTCCACTTT.